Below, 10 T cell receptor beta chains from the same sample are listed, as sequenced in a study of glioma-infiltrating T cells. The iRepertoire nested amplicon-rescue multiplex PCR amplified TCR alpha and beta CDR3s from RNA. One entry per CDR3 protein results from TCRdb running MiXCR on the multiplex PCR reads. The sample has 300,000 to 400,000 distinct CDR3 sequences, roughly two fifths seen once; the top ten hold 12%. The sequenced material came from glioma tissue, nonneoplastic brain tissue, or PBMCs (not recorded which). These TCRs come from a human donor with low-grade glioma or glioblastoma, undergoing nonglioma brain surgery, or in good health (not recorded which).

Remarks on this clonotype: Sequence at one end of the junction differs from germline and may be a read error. The chain's CDR3 is CASSHGLAEFQETRYF. In DNA form, the CDR3 reads TGTGCCAGCAGCCACGGACTAGCGGAGTTCCAAGAGACCCGGTACTTC. V gene TRBV6-2 or TRBV6-3 combines with J gene TRBJ2-5; 10 nucleotides line up with TRBD2. Germline V gives CDR1 MNHEY, CDR2 SVGEGT. The CDR3 contains 16 residues.

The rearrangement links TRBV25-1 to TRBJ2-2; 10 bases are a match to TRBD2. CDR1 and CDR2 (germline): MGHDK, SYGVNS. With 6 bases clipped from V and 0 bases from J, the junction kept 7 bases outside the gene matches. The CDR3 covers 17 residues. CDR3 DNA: TGTGCCAGCAGCACCCGGACTAGCGGTCCGAACACCGGGGAGCTGTTTTTT. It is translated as CASSTRTSGPNTGELFF.

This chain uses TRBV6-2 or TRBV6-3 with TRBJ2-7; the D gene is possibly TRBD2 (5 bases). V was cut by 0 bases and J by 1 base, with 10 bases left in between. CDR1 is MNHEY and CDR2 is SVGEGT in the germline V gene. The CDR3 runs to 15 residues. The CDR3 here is CASSYSGRTSYEQYF. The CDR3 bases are TGTGCCAGCAGTTACTCCGGCAGGACTTCCTACGAGCAGTACTTC.

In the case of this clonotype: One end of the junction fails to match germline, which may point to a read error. The CDR3 region is CVSSYSWGTTGNTIYF. The CDR3 nucleotides are TGTGTCAGCAGTTACTCCTGGGGGACGACTGGAAACACCATATATTTT. The chain couples TRBV6-5 to TRBJ1-3; perhaps TRBD1 as D (5 bases). Germline assignment: CDR1 MNHEY and CDR2 SVGAGI. This CDR3 has 16 amino acids.

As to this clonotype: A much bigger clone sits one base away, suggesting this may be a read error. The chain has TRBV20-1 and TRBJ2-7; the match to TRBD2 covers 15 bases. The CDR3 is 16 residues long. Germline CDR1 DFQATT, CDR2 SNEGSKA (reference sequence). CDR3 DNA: TGCAGTGCCAGAAAAGGGACTAGCGGGAGGAACGTCGAGCAGTGCTTC. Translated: CSARKGTSGRNVEQCF.

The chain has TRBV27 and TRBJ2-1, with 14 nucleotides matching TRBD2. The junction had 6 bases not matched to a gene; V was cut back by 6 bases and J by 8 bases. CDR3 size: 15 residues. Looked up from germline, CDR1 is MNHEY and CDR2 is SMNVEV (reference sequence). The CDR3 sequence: CASSLGTSGSHEQFF. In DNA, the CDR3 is TGTGCCAGCAGCTTGGGGACTAGCGGGAGTCATGAGCAGTTCTTC.

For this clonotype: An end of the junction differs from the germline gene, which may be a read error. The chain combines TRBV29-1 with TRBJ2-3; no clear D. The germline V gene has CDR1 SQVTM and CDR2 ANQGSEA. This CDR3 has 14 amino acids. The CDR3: CSVEGTRSTDTQYF. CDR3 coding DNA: TGCAGCGTGGAAGGTACCCGGAGCACAGATACGCAGTATTTT.

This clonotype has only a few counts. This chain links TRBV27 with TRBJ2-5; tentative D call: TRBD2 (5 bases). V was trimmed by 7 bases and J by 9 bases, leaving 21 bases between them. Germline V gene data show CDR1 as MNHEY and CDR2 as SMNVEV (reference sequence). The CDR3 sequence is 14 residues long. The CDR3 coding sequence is TGTGCCAGCACCCCGGGCCAAAACTACGGGGCCCAGTACTTC. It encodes CASTPGQNYGAQYF.

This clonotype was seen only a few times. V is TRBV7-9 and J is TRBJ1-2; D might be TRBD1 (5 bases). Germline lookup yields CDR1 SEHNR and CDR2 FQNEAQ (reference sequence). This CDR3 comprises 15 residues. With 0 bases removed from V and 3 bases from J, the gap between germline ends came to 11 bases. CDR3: CASSLAGAVDYGYTF. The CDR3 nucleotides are TGTGCCAGCAGCTTAGCAGGGGCGGTAGACTATGGCTACACCTTC.

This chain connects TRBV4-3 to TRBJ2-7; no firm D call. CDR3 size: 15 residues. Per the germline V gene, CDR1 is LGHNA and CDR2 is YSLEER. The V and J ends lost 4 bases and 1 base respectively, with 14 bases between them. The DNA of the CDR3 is TGCGCCAGCAGCCGAAGAGGTGGCGGTTCCTACGAGCAGTACTTC. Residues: CASSRRGGGSYEQYF.